This T cell receptor beta chain was identified in a study of T-cell memory formation after mild COVID-19. Background on the study: TCR clusters were mostly confined to one donor each.

TCRdb independently ran MiXCR on the 5' RACE reads; one entry per CDR3 protein. The sample shows about 420,000 distinct CDR3 sequences, more than 20% of them seen only once. In its sample, this clonotype was seen a few times. The antigen is not known. Study results and limitations: Researchers could not confirm that second-wave clones peaking on day 37 targeted SARS-CoV-2. Later expanders leaned CD4+, whereas day 15 to 85 contracting clones were balanced CD4/CD8.

Trimming removed 2 bases at V and 9 bases at J, with 10 bases between. This CDR3 region has 13 residues. Germline CDR1 and CDR2: KGHDR and SFDVKD. The sequenced sample consisted of PBMCs or a T cell subset sorted from them (not recorded which). This TCR derives from an adult woman who had mild COVID-19 (a few samples of this study predate the infection). Cell type and time point are not known. The chain joins TRBV24-1 to TRBJ1-5; D is possibly TRBD1 (5 bases). CDR3 protein: CATSDWTGGPQHF. The CDR3 nucleotides are TGTGCCACCAGTGATTGGACGGGGGGGCCCCAGCATTTT.